This TCR beta chain was documented in a study of T cell changes during pregnancy in multiple sclerosis (dated by TCRdb to about 2019). The study in broad terms: Changes in the T cell repertoire over the course of pregnancy were examined in this study in women with multiple sclerosis.

The germline V gene specifies SGHNT as CDR1 and YENEEA as CDR2. The germline ends are 13 bases apart after V is trimmed by 5 bases and J by 0 bases. The CDR3 starts with the cysteine, ends with the phenylalanine, and has 15 residues. Only the CDR3 DNA stays, 45 bases, in frame from base 1. About this clone itself: What this receptor recognizes is not known. Base quality data are lacking; no much larger clone is found one base away.

Library prep was done by the immunoSEQ multiplex PCR assay. TCRdb obtained this table from immuneACCESS and retained in-frame rearrangements with V and J assigned. These tables miss some clones; where compared with another copy, unresolved V genes account for less than half of the shortfall, and the remainder is unexplained. Counted in this sample were fewer than 50,000 clones; around 90% of them appeared once. Roughly 4.5% of the sample is held by the ten biggest clonotypes. This clonotype was sampled from a female donor in good health, enrolled as a control in a pregnancy study. This receptor chain uses TRBV11-3 and TRBJ2-5; TRBD1 could be the D gene, as 5 bases match. The sequenced sample was peripheral blood, obtained in the second trimester of pregnancy. The CDR3 in this case is CASSPIGAYQETQYF. The nucleotides read TGTGCCAGCAGCCCGATTGGGGCGTACCAAGAGACCCAGTACTTC.